Many counts were recorded for the clone carrying this T cell receptor beta chain. Its antigen remains unidentified. The CDR3 covers 15 residues. CDR1 MDHEN and CDR2 SYDVKM come from the germline V gene. V shed 3 bases and J shed 5 bases, with 14 bases lying between them. The data stem from a study of regulatory T cells in long-lasting Graves disease. Time point described: persistent/refractory GD, antithyroid drugs over 5 years with positive TRAb. Isolated PBMC RNA provided the starting material for the TCR library. In building TCR beta libraries, iRepertoire HTBI primers were used together with Arm-PCR of CDR3 regions. TCRdb reanalysed the multiplex PCR reads using MiXCR and keeps one entry per CDR3 protein. This table holds fewer than 400,000 distinct CDR3 sequences, about 20% found once. Overall study results and limits: More public clonotypes were shared by persistent patients (around 2,800) than by new patients (about 1,000).

The sequence was obtained from a female donor with Graves disease. The V and J genes are TRBV28 and TRBJ1-5; D perhaps matches TRBD1 (5 bases). Sample: peripheral blood mononuclear cells (PBMCs), taken when the disease was refractory, from a patient treated with antithyroid drugs. Here the CDR3 reads CASSLDAREYQPQHF. In nucleotides, the CDR3 is TGTGCCAGCAGTTTGGATGCCAGGGAGTATCAGCCCCAGCATTTT.